This T cell receptor (beta chain) came from a study of a mutant IDH1 vaccine in newly diagnosed glioma. Time point indicated: week 5, during vaccination. Vaccine doses each comprised 300 ug of mutant IDH1 20-mer peptide, with topical imiquimod. Trimming removed 5 bases from V and 7 bases from J; junction bases left unmatched: 11. CDR1 is SEHNR, CDR2 FQNEAQ, per germline (reference sequence). This CDR3 has 16 amino acids. As regards this clone: The antigen is not known.

Some clones are missing from TCRdb's copy, which holds only in-frame ones; the method was immunoSEQ multiplex PCR. The data show under 70,000 clones, with approximately 82% seen just once and about 3.4% held by the top ten. Whole-study findings and limits: Pseudoprogression looked unconnected to shifts in top peripheral T cell clonotypes.

The chain uses TRBV7-9 and TRBJ2-1, with 10 bases identical to TRBD1. This sequence was found in a man aged 25-45 years with glioma. This specimen consisted of PBMCs, obtained from a glioma patient whose treatment included an IDH1 peptide vaccine. This CDR3 is CASSPRGGTGENEQFF. As DNA, the CDR3 is TGTGCCAGCAGCCCAAGGGGCGGGACAGGGGAGAATGAGCAGTTCTTC.